This T cell receptor (beta chain) was documented in a study of OX40 agonist ivuxolimab in advanced cancers. Study at large: Treatment received earlier with anti-PD-1, anti-PD-L1 or anti-CTLA-4 agents was allowed, and 40% had some.

Method: immunoSEQ multiplex PCR; TCRdb's copy keeps in-frame clones and lacks some. The data contain 95,000 to 150,000 clones, 93% of them seen just once; the ten biggest clones take up 0.15% to 0.16%. The germline V gene has CDR1 MNHEY and CDR2 SMNVEV (reference sequence). The V gene end was trimmed by 5 bases and the J gene end by 7 bases; junction bases not matched to a gene: 12. The CDR3 has 16 amino acids. This chain joins TRBV27 and TRBJ1-5, with 9 bases fitting TRBD1. The clonotype originates from an adult with an advanced solid tumor such as melanoma, head and neck, liver or kidney cancer. Sequenced material: CD4+ or CD8+ T cells sorted from blood, taken in a trial of the OX40 agonist ivuxolimab. The CDR3 is CASSPIGQGSGQPQHF. Written as DNA, the CDR3 is TGTGCCAGCAGTCCTATCGGACAGGGGTCCGGGCAGCCCCAGCATTTT.